This T cell receptor beta chain was observed in a study of naive and memory T cell subsets (dated by TCRdb to about 2017). Background for the entire study: The study applied an open-source, UMI-based TCR alpha and beta sequencing pipeline to sorted naive and memory peripheral blood T cell subsets. The results of the functional CMV T cell responses matched the IgG serology results in every case. RNA was DNase-treated and reverse transcribed with TCR constant-region primers, mostly using SuperScript III.

The CDR3 measures 14 amino acids from cysteine to phenylalanine. CDR3 DNA only is kept here, 42 bases in frame from base 1. V is reduced by 7 bases and J by 4 bases, leaving a spacing of 15 bases between them. Per the germline V gene, MDHEN is the CDR1 and SYDVKM is the CDR2. What the study reported, not specific to this receptor: Gini index rose and Shannon and inverse Simpson diversity fell from naive through CM, EM and EMRA in both CD4 and CD8 cells. Each clonotype was defined as a single alpha or beta chain sequence rather than as a paired alpha/beta receptor. After error correction, only a single occurrence was seen for over 90% of naive TCR sequences, so much steeper abundance distributions were produced than in memory subsets. TCR abundance followed a power law whose exponent differed between naive and memory subsets but was consistent across the three individuals. RNA-based TCR counts may be influenced by expression changes linked to T cell activation and differentiation. No ground truth was available to validate the repertoire findings for the naive and memory subsets.

In its sample, this clonotype was seen a few times. Its antigen is still unknown. The input lacks base qualities; no much larger clone sits a single base away. The library was made by UMI-ligation and nested PCR. The beta constant-region primer was an equimolar mix of two oligonucleotides covering both TRBC1 and TRBC2. The ligated cDNA went through four rounds of PCR with nested alpha and beta constant-region primers together with the SP2 primer. A single-stranded oligonucleotide containing the SP2 primer and a 12-nucleotide UMI was joined to the 3' end of the cDNA by T4 RNA ligase 1. The ligation reaction was incubated at 16°C for roughly 19-24 hours. PCR2 was usually performed as a SYBR Green qPCR and halted at a preset threshold so that over-amplification would not occur. All purifications after the first were performed with Agencourt AMPure XP magnetic beads. Libraries were quantified by Qubit and checked on a TapeStation, where a main peak was expected near 650 bp. Pooled libraries were sequenced on an Illumina MiSeq with v2 2x251 paired-end kits, typically giving about 0.95-2.2 million reads per sample. Each sample's library went into the pool at roughly 4 nM, and about 4.5-7.5% PhiX was added to help with cluster recognition. Per the source publication's procedure: V and J genes were assigned to Demultiplexor-processed FASTQ reads by Decombinator through tag matching, with a single base-pair mismatch being allowed. Collapsinator relied on UMIs to fix sequencing errors as well as frequency errors caused by PCR heterogeneity. TCRs were translated and CDR3s were extracted from the conserved cysteine to the FGXG phenylalanine by CDR3Translator, with non-productive sequences being flagged. Gini, Shannon entropy and inverse Simpson indices were calculated on repertoires subsampled to equal numbers of UMI-defined TCRs. Power-law fits to clonotype abundance distributions were performed by maximum likelihood within the linear range. For one naive CD8 sample, the pipeline and MIGEC produced similar UMI counts, unique TCR numbers and clonal distributions. Repertoires were searched for roughly 7,300 CMV-associated CDR3 sequences compiled from VDJdb and a published dataset. The public sequencing data were trimmed at Q25 with fastp and processed into clonotypes with MiXCR by TCRdb, which kept only in-frame beta chains. Each entry merges the rows of one CDR3 protein and shows their most common DNA and genes. The V and J calls come from TCRdb's annotation, not from the publication. The sample table holds 100,000 to 150,000 distinct CDR3 sequences, of which roughly 36% were seen once. The top ten clones comprise about 1% of the sample.

From the second PCR step on, the TCR alpha and beta chain libraries were amplified in separate reactions. CMV status of each donor was established by measuring IFNgamma production from CD4+ T cells after fresh PBMCs were stimulated overnight with CMV viral lysate. CD4 T cells were positively selected using Miltenyi beads, after which CD8 T cells were positively selected from the CD4-negative fraction. Cells were stained for CD3, CD4, CD8, CD45RA, CD27 and a live/dead dye and were sorted on a BD Aria II into four subsets based on CD45RA and CD27. A few healthy volunteers provided blood, and each donor's sample was split into CD4 and CD8 T cells and then further divided into four differentiation subsets. Roughly 120 ml of peripheral blood was collected from each donor, and PBMC were isolated from the blood using Ficoll-Paque PLUS density-gradient centrifugation. The sorted cells were lysed in RLT buffer, after which RNA was extracted using a Qiagen RNeasy kit and kept at -80 degrees C.

The sequenced material came from central memory CD4+ T cells from blood. This specimen's cell subset or site label, per the study, means: central memory, CD45RA- CD27+. Recombination connected TRBV28 to TRBJ2-3, and possibly TRBD1, on 6 matching bases. The TCR was taken from a human donor in good health. The bases read TGTGCCAGCATCCGAGGGGGACAAGCAGATACGCAGTATTTT. It translates to CASIRGGQADTQYF.